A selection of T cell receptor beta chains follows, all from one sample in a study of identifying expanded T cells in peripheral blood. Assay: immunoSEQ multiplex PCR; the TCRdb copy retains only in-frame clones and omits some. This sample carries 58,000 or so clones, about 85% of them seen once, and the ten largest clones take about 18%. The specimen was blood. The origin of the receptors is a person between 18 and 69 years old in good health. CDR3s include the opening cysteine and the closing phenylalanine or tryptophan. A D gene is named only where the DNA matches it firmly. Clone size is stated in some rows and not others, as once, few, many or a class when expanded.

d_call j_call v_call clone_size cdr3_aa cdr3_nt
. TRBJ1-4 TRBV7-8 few CASSLGQPNEKLFF TGTGCCAGCAGCTTAGGGCAGCCTAATGAAAAACTGTTTTTT
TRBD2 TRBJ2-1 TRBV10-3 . CAIRPGGAYNEQFF TGTGCCATCAGGCCGGGGGGGGCCTACAATGAGCAGTTCTTC
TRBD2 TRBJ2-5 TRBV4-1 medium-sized CASSPQTTSSQETQYF TGCGCCAGCAGCCCACAGACGACTAGCAGCCAAGAGACCCAGTACTTC
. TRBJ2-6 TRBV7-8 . CASSLALGNIPVLTF TGTGCCAGCAGCTTAGCCCTTGGTAACATCCCCGTCCTGACTTTC
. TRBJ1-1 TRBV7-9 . CASSLVVDTEAFF TGTGCCAGCAGCTTAGTGGTGGACACTGAAGCTTTCTTT
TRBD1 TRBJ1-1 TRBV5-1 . CASSLNRGFTEAFF TGCGCCAGCAGCTTGAACAGGGGATTCACTGAAGCTTTCTTT
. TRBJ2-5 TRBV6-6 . CAGSKGTLGETQYF TGTGCCGGTTCTAAGGGGACATTAGGAGAGACCCAGTACTTC
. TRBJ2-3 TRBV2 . CASSKLLTLDTQYF TGTGCCAGCAGTAAACTCCTCACCCTGGATACGCAGTATTTT
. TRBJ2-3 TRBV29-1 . CSVETLQADTQYF TGCAGCGTTGAAACTTTGCAGGCAGATACGCAGTATTTT
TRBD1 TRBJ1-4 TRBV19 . CASSGTGGIEKLFF TGTGCCAGTAGCGGGACAGGAGGGATTGAAAAACTGTTTTTT
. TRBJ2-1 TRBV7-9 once CASSLVPADYNEQFF TGTGCCAGCAGCTTGGTTCCCGCGGACTACAATGAGCAGTTCTTC
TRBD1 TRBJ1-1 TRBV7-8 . CASSLTDRGGEAFF TGTGCCAGCAGCTTAACGGACAGGGGAGGTGAAGCTTTCTTT
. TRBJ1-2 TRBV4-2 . CASSQVTQGDGYTF TGTGCCAGCAGCCAAGTGACACAGGGAGATGGCTACACCTTC
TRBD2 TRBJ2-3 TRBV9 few CASSEGTSGRLADTQYF TGTGCCAGCAGCGAGGGGACTAGCGGGAGGTTGGCAGATACGCAGTATTTT
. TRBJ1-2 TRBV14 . CASSQGRGYTF TGTGCCAGCAGCCAAGGGCGTGGCTACACCTTC
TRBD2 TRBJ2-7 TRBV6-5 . CASTRGSGGAYEQYF TGTGCCAGCACCAGGGGAAGCGGGGGAGCCTACGAGCAGTACTTC
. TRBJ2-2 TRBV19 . CASRVERRGNTGELFF TGTGCCAGTAGAGTCGAGCGACGGGGTAACACCGGGGAGCTGTTTTTT
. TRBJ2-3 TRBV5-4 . CASSGFQGPDTQYF TGTGCCAGCAGCGGCTTCCAGGGGCCAGATACGCAGTATTTT
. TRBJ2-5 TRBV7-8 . CASGRVRETQYF TGTGCCAGCGGCAGGGTCCGGGAGACCCAGTACTTC
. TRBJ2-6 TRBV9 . CASSVEGLANVLTF TGTGCCAGCAGCGTAGAAGGTCTAGCCAACGTCCTGACTTTC
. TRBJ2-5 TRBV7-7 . CASSLARKETQYF TGTGCCAGCAGCTTAGCCAGGAAAGAGACCCAGTACTTC
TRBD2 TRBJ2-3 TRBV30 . CAWRSGAGGDTQYF TGTGCCTGGAGGAGCGGGGCAGGAGGAGATACGCAGTATTTT
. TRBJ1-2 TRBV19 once CASSINAGKVYGYTF TGTGCCAGTAGTATCAACGCCGGGAAAGTATATGGCTACACCTTC
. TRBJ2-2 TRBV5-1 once CASSLDSGAGELFF TGCGCCAGCAGCTTGGATTCGGGGGCCGGGGAGCTGTTTTTT
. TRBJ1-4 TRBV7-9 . CASSLPQGWTNEKLFF TGTGCCAGCAGCTTACCCCAGGGGTGGACTAATGAAAAACTGTTTTTT
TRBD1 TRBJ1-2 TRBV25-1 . CASSGTVRHGYTF TGTGCCAGCAGCGGGACAGTTCGGCATGGCTACACCTTC
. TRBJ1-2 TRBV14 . CASSLGAGHGYTF TGTGCCAGCAGCTTGGGAGCGGGCCATGGCTACACCTTC
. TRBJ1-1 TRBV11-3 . CASSPAQGFAEAFF TGTGCCAGCAGCCCTGCACAGGGTTTCGCTGAAGCTTTCTTT
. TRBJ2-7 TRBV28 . CASNGVTYEQYF TGTGCCAGCAATGGGGTCACCTACGAGCAGTACTTC
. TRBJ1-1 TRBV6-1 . CASSQYTGNTEAFF TGTGCCAGCAGTCAATATACGGGGAACACTGAAGCTTTCTTT
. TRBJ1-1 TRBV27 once CASSPTGTLSTEAFF TGTGCCAGCAGTCCCACCGGGACATTGAGCACTGAAGCTTTCTTT
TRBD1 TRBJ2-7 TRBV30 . CAWTHEGAREQYF TGTGCCTGGACACACGAGGGGGCCCGCGAGCAGTACTTC
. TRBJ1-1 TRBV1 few CTSSHGGKGNTNEAFF TGCACCAGCAGCCATGGTGGAAAGGGGAATACAAATGAAGCTTTCTTT
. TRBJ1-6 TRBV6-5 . CASRPGFVSPLHF TGTGCCAGCAGGCCCGGTTTCGTTAGCCCCCTCCACTTT
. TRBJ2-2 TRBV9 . CASSVGPGGELFF TGTGCCAGCAGCGTAGGCCCCGGCGGGGAGCTGTTTTTT
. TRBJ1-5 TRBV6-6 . CASSYRNSQPQHF TGTGCCAGCAGTTACAGGAATAGCCAGCCCCAGCATTTT
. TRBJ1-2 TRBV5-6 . CASSRGGAYGYTF TGTGCCAGCAGCCGGGGGGGTGCCTATGGCTACACCTTC
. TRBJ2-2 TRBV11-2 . CASYPGAGFVINTGELFF TGTGCCAGCTATCCGGGGGCGGGATTCGTAATCAACACCGGGGAGCTGTTTTTT
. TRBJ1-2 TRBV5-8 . CASSPRIPNYGYTF TGTGCCAGCAGCCCCAGAATTCCCAACTATGGCTACACCTTC
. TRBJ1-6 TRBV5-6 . CASSPYGGGNYNSPLHF TGTGCCAGCAGCCCCTATGGGGGGGGGAATTATAATTCACCCCTCCACTTT
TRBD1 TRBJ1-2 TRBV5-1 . CASSAGQGGGYTF TGCGCCAGCAGCGCGGGACAGGGTGGCGGCTACACCTTC
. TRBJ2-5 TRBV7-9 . CASEENQETQYF TGTGCCAGCGAAGAGAACCAAGAGACCCAGTACTTC
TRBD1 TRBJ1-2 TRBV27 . CASSFPPDRGMLYGYTF TGTGCCAGCAGTTTCCCACCGGACAGGGGGATGTTGTATGGCTACACCTTC
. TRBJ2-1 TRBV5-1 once CASSLDSTAYNEQFF TGCGCCAGCAGCTTGGACTCGACAGCTTACAATGAGCAGTTCTTC
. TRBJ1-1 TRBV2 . CASSDRSGTMTNTEAFF TGTGCCAGCAGTGATCGTTCAGGGACGATGACGAACACTGAAGCTTTCTTT
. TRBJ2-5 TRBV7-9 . CASSTGWGWEETQYF TGTGCCAGCAGTACAGGGTGGGGTTGGGAAGAGACCCAGTACTTC
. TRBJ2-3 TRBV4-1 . CASSQGSTDTQYF TGTGCCAGCAGCCAGGGGAGCACAGATACGCAGTATTTT
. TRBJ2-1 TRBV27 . CASSLGGFNEQFF TGTGCCAGCAGTTTAGGAGGGTTCAATGAGCAGTTCTTC
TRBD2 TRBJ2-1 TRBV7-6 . CASSLGTSGSNNEQFF TGTGCCAGCAGCTTGGGGACTAGCGGGAGCAACAATGAGCAGTTCTTC
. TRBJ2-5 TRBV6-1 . CASRGHQETQYF TGTGCCAGCAGGGGACATCAAGAGACCCAGTACTTC
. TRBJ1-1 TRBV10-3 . CAIRSEGGGAFF TGTGCCATCAGATCAGAGGGTGGAGGAGCTTTCTTT
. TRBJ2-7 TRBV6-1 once CASSRDSLAGQYF TGTGCCAGCAGCCGTGACAGCCTTGCTGGGCAGTACTTC
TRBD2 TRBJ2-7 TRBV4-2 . CASSQDSLAGKYEQYF TGTGCCAGCAGCCAAGATTCCCTAGCGGGGAAGTACGAGCAGTACTTC